The 23 T cell receptor beta chains presented below share a single source sample, sequenced in a study of OX40 agonist ivuxolimab in advanced cancers. Sequencing was performed with immunoSEQ multiplex PCR; in TCRdb, only in-frame clones are kept and a portion is missing. The data show 70,000 to 90,000 clones, with roughly 90% seen just once and over 0.35% held by the top ten. Sequences were derived from CD4+ or CD8+ T cells sorted from blood, sampled in a trial of the OX40 agonist ivuxolimab. These receptors all stem from an adult with an advanced solid tumor such as melanoma, head and neck, liver or kidney cancer.

The genes are TRBV7-9 and TRBJ2-1, with D perhaps TRBD2 (6 bases). Trimming stripped 9 bases from V and 1 base from J, with 16 bases between. CDR3 length: 15 residues. The V gene's germline CDR1 is SEHNR and CDR2 FQNEAQ (reference sequence). Here the CDR3 DNA reads TGTGCCAGTCGGCTGCCGGGGGAGTCCTACAATGAGCAGTTCTTC. It encodes CASRLPGESYNEQFF.

CDR3 nucleotide sequence: TGCAGCGTTAGCAGGGACTCTGGGGCCAACGTCCTGACTTTC. Amino acid sequence: CSVSRDSGANVLTF. The chain combines TRBV29-1 with TRBJ2-6, with TRBD1 as a possible D gene (5 bases). The germline V and J ends were trimmed by 5 bases and 0 bases, with 8 bases remaining between them. Germline CDR1 reads SQVTM; CDR2 reads ANQGSEA. This CDR3 comprises 14 residues.

This sequence joins TRBV7-9 and TRBJ1-5, with TRBD1 as a possible D gene (5 bases). V shed 5 bases and J shed 9 bases, with 11 bases lying between them. The CDR3 spans 12 residues. Germline values: CDR1 SEHNR, CDR2 FQNEAQ (reference sequence). The CDR3 DNA reads TGTGCCAGCAGCACGGGACCACGGCCCCAGCATTTT. Its translation is CASSTGPRPQHF. The full variable domain, completed using reference TRBV7-9 and TRBJ1-5, is DTGVSQNPRHKITKRGQNVTFRCDPISEHNRLYWYRQTLGQGPEFLTYFQNEAQLEKSRLLSDRFSAERPKGSFSTLEIQRTEQGDSAMYLCASSTGPRPQHFGDGTRLSIL.

CDR3 sequence: CASSLAVGGINNNSPLHF. CDR3 DNA sequence: TGTGCCAGCAGCTTAGCCGTCGGAGGGATCAATAATAATTCACCCCTCCACTTT. The rearrangement links TRBV7-9 to TRBJ1-6; D call uncertain. The ends were cut back, 0 bases at V and 5 bases at J, with 17 bases in the middle. Germline loops: CDR1 SEHNR, CDR2 FQNEAQ (reference sequence). This CDR3 has 18 residues.

This rearrangement joins TRBV29-1 to TRBJ2-7; D might be TRBD1 (5 bases). CDR3 length equals 12 residues. Germline assignment: CDR1 SQVTM and CDR2 ANQGSEA. Trimming pared 8 bases from V and 4 bases from J, leaving 15 bases between. In DNA, the CDR3 is TGCAGCACATCCGAAGGGGATTACGAGCAGTACTTC. Residues: CSTSEGDYEQYF.

The V and J genes are TRBV2 and TRBJ1-3; tentative D call: TRBD1 (5 bases). The V end lost 6 bases, the J end lost 0 bases, and 6 bases lay between the germline ends. The CDR3 extends over 13 amino acids. Per the germline V gene, CDR1 is SNHLY and CDR2 is FYNNEI. The CDR3 protein is CASRTDSGNTIYF. As DNA, the CDR3 is TGTGCCAGCAGGACAGACTCTGGAAACACCATATATTTT.

The V gene is TRBV6-1, the J gene TRBJ2-5; 7 bases map to TRBD1. Trimming at V came to 2 bases and at J to 4 bases, leaving 16 bases not matched to a gene. This CDR3 comprises 18 residues. The germline V gene encodes CDR1 MNHNS and CDR2 SASEGT. CDR3 DNA: TGTGCCAGCAGTGAAAACCACTTCGGGACAGCAGGGGGAGAGACCCAGTACTTC. Translation: CASSENHFGTAGGETQYF.

The chain joins TRBV7-8 to TRBJ1-1; the D gene is possibly TRBD1 (6 bases). This CDR3 region has 14 residues. The germline V gene has CDR1 SGHVS and CDR2 FQNEAQ. Trimming removed 3 bases at V and 5 bases at J, with 13 bases between. The CDR3 sequence: CASSLGGRGTEAFF. Here the CDR3 DNA reads TGTGCCAGCAGCTTGGGGGGGCGAGGTACTGAAGCTTTCTTT.

The V call is TRBV7-9, the J call TRBJ1-4; the match to TRBD1 covers 8 bases. The V gene end was trimmed by 6 bases and the J gene end by 3 bases; junction bases not matched to a gene: 6. The CDR3 runs to 15 residues. From germline, CDR1 is SEHNR and CDR2 FQNEAQ (reference sequence). The CDR3 sequence: CASSAGGASNEKLFF. The CDR3 region has the DNA TGTGCCAGCAGTGCAGGGGGCGCGTCTAATGAAAAACTGTTTTTT.

The CDR3 protein is CSAIGDGYTF. The CDR3 DNA reads as TGCAGTGCTATAGGGGACGGCTACACCTTC. The rearrangement uses TRBV20-1 and TRBJ1-2, with D possibly TRBD1 on 5 matching bases. V lost 4 bases to trimming and J lost 8 bases, with 8 bases between them. The CDR3 is 10 amino acids. CDR1 and CDR2 from the germline V gene are DFQATT and SNEGSKA (reference sequence).

Only one count was recorded for this clone. V gene TRBV19 combines with J gene TRBJ2-1; weak D call: TRBD1 (5 bases). V lost 8 bases to trimming and J lost 2 bases, with 19 bases between them. This CDR3 is built from 16 residues. Germline CDR1 LNHDA, CDR2 SQIVND (reference sequence). This CDR3 reads CASVDLRQGPYNEQFF. In nucleotides, the CDR3 is TGTGCCAGTGTAGACTTGAGGCAGGGCCCCTACAATGAGCAGTTCTTC.

V is TRBV10-3 and J is TRBJ2-1, with D tentatively TRBD1 or TRBD2 (5 bases each). V dropped 8 bases and J dropped 15 bases, with 17 bases sitting between them. Germline V gene data show CDR1 as ENHRY and CDR2 as SYGVKD. The CDR3 is 11 amino acids. DNA of the CDR3: TGTGCCATCTCCGGGGACGACGTGTTGTTCTTC. The encoded protein is CAISGDDVLFF.

The chain joins TRBV11-2 to TRBJ1-1; 7 bases are a match to TRBD1. J gave up 7 bases and V 4 bases, and 12 bases lay outside the gene matches. Looked up from germline, CDR1 is SGHAT and CDR2 is FQNNGV. The CDR3 runs 15 residues. The CDR3 loop reads CASSSFATGVGEAFF. Written as DNA, the CDR3 is TGTGCCAGCAGCTCGTTTGCAACAGGGGTTGGTGAAGCTTTCTTT.

The gene calls are TRBV7-9 and TRBJ2-1; 11 nucleotides line up with TRBD2. The CDR3 has 16 residues. Germline V gene sequence: CDR1 SEHNR, CDR2 FQNEAQ (reference sequence). V was clipped by 1 base and J by 9 bases; unmatched bases: 8. The CDR3 is CASSLVYTSGSGEQFF. In DNA form, the CDR3 reads TGTGCCAGCAGCTTAGTATATACTAGCGGGAGTGGTGAGCAGTTCTTC.

The chain recombines TRBV7-2 with TRBJ1-1; 7 bases line up with TRBD1. This CDR3 is 15 amino acids long. V shed 5 bases and J 5 bases; nucleotides not matched to a gene: 11. CDR1 is SGHTA, CDR2 FQGNSA, per germline. CDR3 DNA sequence: TGTGCCAGCAGCCGTTCAGCGACAGGGAGGACTGAAGCTTTCTTT. Translating gives CASSRSATGRTEAFF.

V gene TRBV18 combines with J gene TRBJ2-7; D perhaps matches TRBD1 (6 bases). Germline assignment: CDR1 KGHSH and CDR2 LQKENI. The CDR3 is 14 amino acids. Deletions cut 5 bases from V and 2 bases from J, with 13 bases between. The CDR3 spells CASSRVGDTYEQYF. CDR3 coding DNA: TGTGCCAGCTCAAGAGTCGGGGACACCTACGAGCAGTACTTC. The whole variable domain, remainder taken from reference TRBV18 and TRBJ2-7, is NAGVMQNPRHLVRRRGQEARLRCSPMKGHSHVYWYRQLPEEGLKFMVYLQKENIIDESGMPKERFSAEFPKEGPSILRIQQVVRGDSAAYFCASSRVGDTYEQYFGPGTRLTVT.

The rearrangement joins TRBV5-4 to TRBJ2-2, with 10 bases aligning to TRBD1. Per the germline V gene, CDR1 is SGHNT and CDR2 is YYREEE (reference sequence). This CDR3 has 17 amino acids. V shed 0 bases, J shed 1 base, and the junction held 3 bases outside the gene matches. CDR3 nucleotides: TGTGCCAGCAGCTTGGCCGGACAGGGGGGGAACACCGGGGAGCTGTTTTTT. Translation: CASSLAGQGGNTGELFF. The entire variable domain, with the rest obtained from reference TRBV5-4 and TRBJ2-2, is as follows: ETGVTQSPTHLIKTRGQQVTLRCSSQSGHNTVSWYQQALGQGPQFIFQYYREEENGRGNFPPRFSGLQFPNYSSELNVNALELDDSALYLCASSLAGQGGNTGELFFGEGSRLTVL.

The rearrangement joins TRBV5-5 to TRBJ1-1, with a possible D match to TRBD1 (5 bases). CDR1 and CDR2 (germline): SGHKS, YYEKEE (reference sequence). With 4 bases removed from V and 4 bases from J, the gap between germline ends came to 17 bases. The CDR3 runs 15 residues. This CDR3 is CASSRPTERGTEAFF. CDR3 DNA: TGTGCCAGCAGCCGGCCTACTGAGAGGGGCACTGAAGCTTTCTTT.

The chain couples TRBV5-6 to TRBJ2-7, with D tentatively TRBD2 (6 bases). Germline CDR1 and CDR2: SGHDT and YYEEEE. Trimming took 6 bases from V and 3 from J, leaving 19 bases between them. CDR3 length: 15 residues. The CDR3 loop is CASTPQVGGFYEQYF. As DNA, the CDR3 is TGTGCCAGCACCCCTCAGGTGGGAGGATTCTACGAGCAGTACTTC.

This clone was detected once. This rearrangement joins TRBV5-4 to TRBJ2-7; 13 positions agree with TRBD2. The CDR3 totals 17 residues. Per the germline V gene, CDR1 is SGHNT and CDR2 is YYREEE (reference sequence). Losses at the gene ends were 0 bases for V and 0 bases for J; bases not matched to a gene: 3. This chain's CDR3 is CASSLGGLAGSSYEQYF. The CDR3 coding sequence is TGTGCCAGCAGCTTGGGGGGACTAGCGGGAAGCTCCTACGAGCAGTACTTC.

This chain joins TRBV18 and TRBJ2-5; perhaps TRBD2 as D (6 bases). V lost 2 bases and J lost 4, with 14 bases in between. This CDR3 is 15 amino acids long. Germline lookup yields CDR1 KGHSH and CDR2 LQKENI. The CDR3 region is CASSPLPGRPETQYF. In DNA form, the CDR3 reads TGTGCCAGCTCACCATTGCCGGGGAGGCCAGAGACCCAGTACTTC. Full variable domain (outside the CDR3, taken from reference TRBV18 and TRBJ2-5): NAGVMQNPRHLVRRRGQEARLRCSPMKGHSHVYWYRQLPEEGLKFMVYLQKENIIDESGMPKERFSAEFPKEGPSILRIQQVVRGDSAAYFCASSPLPGRPETQYFGPGTRLLVL.

V is TRBV23-1 and J is TRBJ2-4; the match to TRBD1 covers 9 bases. TRBV23-1 counts as an open reading frame of uncertain function. Trimming cost V 6 bases and J 2 bases; bases outside gene matches: 5. This CDR3 is built from 15 residues. The CDR3 DNA reads TGCGCCAGCAGACAGGGGGCTGGGACCAAAAACATTCAGTACTTC. It specifies CASRQGAGTKNIQYF.

The chain uses TRBV5-8 and TRBJ2-2; TRBD1 matches 8 bases. This CDR3 spans 16 amino acids. Trimming at V came to 4 bases and at J to 6 bases, leaving 11 bases not matched to a gene. Germline V lookup: CDR1 SGHTS, CDR2 YDEGEE. The CDR3 DNA reads as TGTGCCAGCAGCCGGCGGACAGGGAGGCCTCCCGGGGAGCTGTTTTTT. Amino acid sequence: CASSRRTGRPPGELFF.